One and the same sample provided the 28 T cell receptor beta chains below, sequenced in a study of graft-versus-host responses after intestinal transplantation. TCRdb's copy holds only in-frame clones and misses some; the assay was immunoSEQ multiplex PCR. The data show about 120,000 clones, with 85% to 95% seen just once and over 2.5% held by the top ten. These receptors' targets are unknown. The sample consisted of unstimulated CD8+ T cells sorted from spleen or lymph node cells, taken before intestinal transplant. The receptors were sampled from a human donor who received an intestinal transplant.

V gene TRBV30 combines with J gene TRBJ1-4; D not certain. V was trimmed by 0 bases and J by 6 bases, leaving 20 bases between them. The germline gives CDR1 GTSNPN, CDR2 SVGIG (reference sequence). The CDR3 totals 17 residues. The CDR3 nucleotides are TGTGCCTGGAGTGTACATCCCGGGCTTTCTTGGGATGAAAAACTGTTTTTT. Translated, it gives CAWSVHPGLSWDEKLFF.

The sample holds one count of this clone. The chain couples TRBV11-2 to TRBJ2-7, with 9 bases that match TRBD2. Germline CDR1 reads SGHAT; CDR2 reads FQNNGV. The CDR3 consists of 18 residues. The J segment lost 3 bases and the V segment lost 2 bases, leaving 14 bases of the junction unmatched. The DNA of the CDR3 is TGTGCCAGCAGCTTAAGAACCATCACTAGCGGGTTAAGCTACGAGCAGTACTTC. It codes for CASSLRTITSGLSYEQYF. Together with reference TRBV11-2 and TRBJ2-7, the CDR3 gives the full variable domain: EAGVAQSPRYKIIEKRQSVAFWCNPISGHATLYWYQQILGQGPKLLIQFQNNGVVDDSQLPKDRFSAERLKGVDSTLKIQPAKLEDSAVYLCASSLRTITSGLSYEQYFGPGTRLTVT.

The chain combines TRBV7-9 with TRBJ1-1; D is ambiguous. V lost 0 bases, J lost 2 bases, and 19 bases lay in between. The CDR3 has 18 amino acids. Germline CDR1 and CDR2: SEHNR and FQNEAQ (reference sequence). Here the CDR3 DNA reads TGTGCCAGCAGCTTAGCTGGCGGAGTACATCAGAGTAACACTGAAGCTTTCTTT. Translating gives CASSLAGGVHQSNTEAFF. The whole variable domain, filled in from reference TRBV7-9 and TRBJ1-1, reads DTGVSQNPRHKITKRGQNVTFRCDPISEHNRLYWYRQTLGQGPEFLTYFQNEAQLEKSRLLSDRFSAERPKGSFSTLEIQRTEQGDSAMYLCASSLAGGVHQSNTEAFFGQGTRLTVV.

The chain links TRBV25-1 to TRBJ1-2; weak D call: TRBD1 (5 bases). V lost 6 bases and J 8 bases, leaving 10 bases between the germline ends. This CDR3 spans 11 amino acids. Germline values: CDR1 MGHDK, CDR2 SYGVNS. The CDR3 sequence is CASSQGGGYTF. The CDR3 DNA sequence: TGTGCCAGCAGCCAGGGTGGCGGCTACACCTTC.

The V and J genes are TRBV27 and TRBJ2-1; D not certain. The CDR3 has 13 residues. Germline V lookup: CDR1 MNHEY, CDR2 SMNVEV (reference sequence). Trimming removed 2 bases from V and 8 bases from J, with 10 bases in between. DNA of the CDR3: TGTGCCAGCAGTTTACAACCCCGCCATGAGCAGTTCTTC. This sequence encodes CASSLQPRHEQFF.

The V gene is TRBV5-4, the J gene TRBJ2-7; the match to TRBD1 covers 8 bases. Germline V lookup: CDR1 SGHNT, CDR2 YYREEE (reference sequence). V trimming: 4 bases; J trimming: 5 bases; junction bases outside the gene matches: 5. This CDR3 has 13 residues. The CDR3 sequence: CASSPDRANEQYF. CDR3 DNA sequence: TGTGCCAGCAGCCCGGACAGGGCCAACGAGCAGTACTTC.

In its sample, this clone was seen a few times. This chain connects TRBV10-3 to TRBJ2-7; TRBD2 agrees at 7 bases. Germline assignment: CDR1 ENHRY and CDR2 SYGVKD. V lost 0 bases, J lost 9 bases, and 11 bases stayed unmatched. This CDR3 contains 15 residues. CDR3 nucleotides: TGTGCCATCAGTGAGTCGGGAGGGATTGAGAGAGGGCAGTACTTC. Translated: CAISESGGIERGQYF.

This chain uses TRBV5-1 with TRBJ2-2; D perhaps matches TRBD2 (5 bases). V was trimmed by 5 bases and J by 5 bases, leaving 13 bases between them. The germline gives CDR1 SGHRS, CDR2 YFSETQ. The CDR3 runs 14 residues. The CDR3 spells CASRVRLYTGELFF. CDR3 coding DNA: TGCGCCAGCAGAGTCAGACTATATACCGGGGAGCTGTTTTTT.

The chain carries TRBV28 and TRBJ1-1; no clear D gene. The CDR3 sequence is 14 residues long. The V gene's germline CDR1 is MDHEN and CDR2 SYDVKM. The V and J ends lost 3 bases and 1 base respectively, with 9 bases between them. The CDR3 protein is CASSLDEPNTEAFF. For the CDR3, the DNA is TGTGCCAGCAGTTTGGACGAACCGAACACTGAAGCTTTCTTT.

CDR3 in amino acids: CASSSTLAEVPETQYF. The CDR3 region has the DNA TGTGCCAGTAGCTCCACCCTAGCGGAGGTCCCGGAGACCCAGTACTTC. The V and J genes are TRBV19 and TRBJ2-5; 7 bases agree with TRBD2. V shed 6 bases, J shed 5 bases, and the junction held 15 bases outside the gene matches. The CDR3 extends over 16 amino acids. Per the germline V gene, CDR1 is LNHDA and CDR2 is SQIVND (reference sequence).

The chain has TRBV6-6 and TRBJ2-5, with 12 bases matching TRBD2. This CDR3 is built from 13 residues. Trimming cost V 6 bases and J 11 bases; bases outside gene matches: 7. The V gene's germline CDR1 is MNHNY and CDR2 SVGAGI (reference sequence). CDR3 DNA: TGTGCCAGCAGCCTAGCGGGAGGGAGGGAGCAGTACTTC. Its translation: CASSLAGGREQYF.

This chain links TRBV9 with TRBJ2-5; tentative D call: TRBD1 (5 bases). V lost 4 bases and J 2 bases, leaving 12 bases between the germline ends. The CDR3 is 14 amino acids. Germline V gene lookup returns CDR1 SGDLS and CDR2 YYNGEE. The CDR3 sequence: CASSPQGVQETQYF. In DNA, the CDR3 is TGTGCCAGCAGCCCCCAAGGGGTTCAAGAGACCCAGTACTTC.

The CDR3 DNA reads TGTGCCAGCAGCTTCCGGACAGGGAGGGGCACAGATACGCAGTATTTT. Encoded protein: CASSFRTGRGTDTQYF. V and J are TRBV5-5 and TRBJ2-3; weak D call: TRBD1 (8 bases). CDR1 and CDR2 from the germline V gene are SGHKS and YYEKEE (reference sequence). This CDR3 has 16 residues. V was pared by 2 bases and J by 1 base, with 14 bases between. The entire variable domain, with the rest obtained from reference TRBV5-5 and TRBJ2-3, is as follows: DAGVTQSPTHLIKTRGQQVTLRCSPISGHKSVSWYQQVLGQGPQFIFQYYEKEERGRGNFPDRFSARQFPNYSSELNVNALLLGDSALYLCASSFRTGRGTDTQYFGPGTRLTVL.

The genes are TRBV28 and TRBJ2-3; D uncertain. This CDR3 region has 10 residues. CDR1 and CDR2 from the germline V gene are MDHEN and SYDVKM. Trimming shortened V by 5 bases and J by 13 bases, and 10 bases separated the two germline ends. CDR3 nucleotide sequence: TGTGCCAGCAGTCCACTAATCGAGTATTTT. It encodes CASSPLIEYF.

This chain joins TRBV4-1 and TRBJ2-3; TRBD2 might be the D (6 bases). Germline CDR1 MGHRA, CDR2 YSYEKL. The V end lost 2 bases, the J end lost 4 bases, and 13 bases lay between the germline ends. The CDR3 spans 15 residues. The CDR3 nucleotides read TGCGCCAGCAGCCAAAAGTGGGGGGTACCAGATACGCAGTATTTT. Its translation: CASSQKWGVPDTQYF.

The chain joins TRBV15 to TRBJ2-3; TRBD2 is a possible D gene (6 bases). This CDR3 spans 15 amino acids. Trimming took off 5 bases at V and 1 base at J, with 13 bases between the two ends. Per germline, CDR1 LNHNV and CDR2 YYDKDF (reference sequence). CDR3 in amino acids: CATSVSGSGTDTQYF. CDR3 in DNA: TGTGCCACCAGCGTTAGCGGTAGCGGCACAGATACGCAGTATTTT.

J is TRBJ2-7 and V is TRBV6-1; the match to TRBD1 covers 8 bases. The junction had 10 bases not matched to a gene; V was cut back by 0 bases and J by 3 bases. The CDR3 loop spans 17 amino acids. The V gene's germline CDR1 is MNHNS and CDR2 SASEGT. The CDR3: CASSEALLGQVYYEQYF. The CDR3 nucleotides are TGTGCCAGCAGTGAAGCGCTTCTGGGACAGGTTTACTACGAGCAGTACTTC.

The chain carries TRBV11-2 and TRBJ2-7; D may match TRBD1 or TRBD2 (5 bases each). The V gene's germline CDR1 is SGHAT and CDR2 FQNNGV. This CDR3 is built from 13 residues. Trimming removed 4 bases from V and 2 bases from J, with 9 bases in between. Here the CDR3 reads CASSSGTAYEQYF. In DNA form, the CDR3 reads TGTGCCAGCAGCTCCGGGACGGCCTACGAGCAGTACTTC.

The V gene is TRBV9, the J gene TRBJ2-3, with D uncertain. The CDR3 is made up of 14 amino acids. The V and J ends lost 3 bases and 4 bases respectively, with 12 bases between them. Germline V gene lookup returns CDR1 SGDLS and CDR2 YYNGEE. The CDR3 sequence: CASSAPRMADTQYF. The CDR3 DNA sequence: TGTGCCAGCAGCGCCCCAAGGATGGCAGATACGCAGTATTTT.

The genes are TRBV28 and TRBJ1-5; the match to TRBD1 covers 9 bases. Trimming removed 4 bases from V and 0 bases from J; junction bases left unmatched: 4. Germline V CDR1 and CDR2: MDHEN, SYDVKM. The CDR3 spans 16 residues. CDR3 sequence reads: CASSSGQGSSNQPQHF. The CDR3 DNA sequence: TGTGCCAGCAGTTCGGGACAGGGCTCTAGCAATCAGCCCCAGCATTTT.

The V gene is TRBV15, the J gene TRBJ2-3; the match to TRBD2 covers 16 bases. Germline V gives CDR1 LNHNV, CDR2 YYDKDF (reference sequence). CDR3 length: 20 amino acids. Losses at the gene ends were 3 bases for V and 2 bases for J; bases not matched to a gene: 11. This CDR3 is CATSRTIGTSGRGPTDTQYF. DNA of the CDR3: TGTGCCACCAGCAGGACGATCGGGACTAGCGGGAGGGGACCCACAGATACGCAGTATTTT.

The V and J genes are TRBV11-2 and TRBJ1-5; D is uncertain. The V gene lost 0 bases and the J gene lost 10 bases, with 10 bases spanning the gap. The CDR3 length is 13 residues. Germline V gives CDR1 SGHAT, CDR2 FQNNGV. The CDR3 DNA is TGTGCCAGCAGCTTAGAGGGGTCGGAACCCCAGCATTTT. Its translation: CASSLEGSEPQHF.

In regard to this clone: At one of its ends the junction is not consistent with the germline gene, which may arise from a read error. The chain couples TRBV5-4 to TRBJ2-7; D is unclear. The CDR3 has 14 amino acids. The V gene's germline CDR1 is SGHNT and CDR2 YYREEE (reference sequence). The CDR3 loop reads CVSSRRGRSYEQYF. DNA of the CDR3: TGTGTCAGCAGCCGCCGTGGCAGATCCTACGAGCAGTACTTC.

The V call is TRBV18, the J call TRBJ2-1, with 11 positions matching TRBD2. The CDR3 is 16 amino acids. In germline, CDR1 is KGHSH, CDR2 LQKENI. Trimming at V came to 4 bases and at J to 4 bases, leaving 6 bases not matched to a gene. CDR3 region: CASSLGTSGLYNEQFF. Here the CDR3 DNA reads TGTGCCAGCTCACTCGGGACTAGCGGATTATACAATGAGCAGTTCTTC.

The chain employs TRBV28 and TRBJ1-1, with a possible D match to TRBD1 (6 bases). This CDR3 spans 13 amino acids. Germline CDR1 MDHEN, CDR2 SYDVKM. V shed 6 bases and J shed 4 bases, with 12 bases lying between them. CDR3 sequence reads: CASRWGLSTEAFF. In DNA, the CDR3 is TGTGCCAGCAGATGGGGGCTGAGCACTGAAGCTTTCTTT.

The J gene is TRBJ2-3, the V gene TRBV7-3; D gene uncertain. V lost 2 bases to trimming and J lost 1 base, with 10 bases between them. Germline assignment: CDR1 SGHTA and CDR2 FQGTGA. The CDR3 is made up of 15 amino acids. The CDR3 nucleotides read TGTGCCAGCAGCTTAGGCGGAAGGGGCACAGATACGCAGTATTTT. As protein: CASSLGGRGTDTQYF.

This chain connects TRBV11-2 to TRBJ2-7, with D perhaps TRBD1 (6 bases). Per germline, CDR1 SGHAT and CDR2 FQNNGV. The ends were cut back, 7 bases at V and 3 bases at J, with 7 bases in the middle. The length of the CDR3 is 11 residues. CDR3 in DNA: TGTGCCAGCAAACAGGGCTACGAGCAGTACTTC. Encoded protein: CASKQGYEQYF.

This chain's CDR3 is CASSIYRGREKLFF. CDR3 DNA sequence: TGTGCCAGCAGTATTTACAGGGGGCGTGAAAAACTGTTTTTT. The chain employs TRBV28 and TRBJ1-4, with TRBD1 identical over 9 bases. Trimming at V came to 5 bases and at J to 7 bases, leaving 5 bases not matched to a gene. Germline values: CDR1 MDHEN, CDR2 SYDVKM. The CDR3 has 14 amino acids.